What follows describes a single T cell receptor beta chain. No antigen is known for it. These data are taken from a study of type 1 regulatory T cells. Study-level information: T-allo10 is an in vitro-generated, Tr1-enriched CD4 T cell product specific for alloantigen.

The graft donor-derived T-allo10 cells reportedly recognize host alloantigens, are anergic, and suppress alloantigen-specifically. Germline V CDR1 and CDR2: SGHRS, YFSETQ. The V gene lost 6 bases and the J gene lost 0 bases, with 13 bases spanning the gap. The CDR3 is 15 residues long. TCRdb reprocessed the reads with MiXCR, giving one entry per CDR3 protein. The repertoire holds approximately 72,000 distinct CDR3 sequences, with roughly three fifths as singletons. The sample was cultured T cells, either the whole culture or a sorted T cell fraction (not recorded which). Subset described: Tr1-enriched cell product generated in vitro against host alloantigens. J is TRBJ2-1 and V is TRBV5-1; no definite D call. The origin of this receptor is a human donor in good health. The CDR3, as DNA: TGCGCCAGCACGCAAGGGTTGAGCTCCTACAATGAGCAGTTCTTC. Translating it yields CASTQGLSSYNEQFF. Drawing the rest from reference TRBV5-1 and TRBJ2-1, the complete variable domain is KAGVTQTPRYLIKTRGQQVTLSCSPISGHRSVSWYQQTPGQGLQFLFEYFSETQRNKGNFPGRFSGRQFSNSRSEMNVSTLELGDSALYLCASTQGLSSYNEQFFGPGTRLTVL.